Sequencing of this T cell receptor (beta chain) was carried out in a study of neoadjuvant nivolumab and ipilimumab in lung cancer. Study-level points and caveats: Resected tumors had greater TCR richness and clonality than uninvolved lung.

A single count supports this clone. Its antigen remains unidentified. The CDR3 has 14 amino acids. CDR1 SEHNR and CDR2 FQNEAQ come from the germline V gene (reference sequence). V dropped 4 bases and J dropped 2 bases, with 11 bases sitting between them. Profiled with immunoSEQ multiplex PCR; TCRdb holds only in-frame clones, not every one. The table lists more than 15,000 clones, around 77% of them singletons. The V gene is TRBV7-9, the J gene TRBJ1-2; D is perhaps TRBD1 (5 bases). This specimen consisted of tumor tissue, obtained after neoadjuvant nivolumab, alone or with ipilimumab, at or shortly before surgery. The TCR sequence derives from an adult with non-small cell lung cancer. CDR3 sequence reads: CASSWGGRNYGYTF. The CDR3 nucleotides read TGTGCCAGCAGCTGGGGGGGAAGAAACTATGGCTACACCTTC.